This TCR beta chain derives from a study of T cell responses to AZD1222 COVID-19 vaccine. Study-level points and caveats: Vaccination with two AZD1222 doses was followed by a rise in Spike-specific TCR breadth and depth. Of the AZD1222 recipients, only six were seropositive at baseline.

CDR3 length: 17 amino acids. Trimming at V came to 2 bases and at J to 4 bases, leaving 8 bases not matched to a gene. On this clone itself: Its antigen is undetermined.

This table comes from immunoSEQ multiplex PCR, and its TCRdb copy is limited to in-frame clones, with some not included. Among about 120,000 clones, 70% to 90% were seen once, and the ten largest hold roughly 3.5%. The sample consisted of peripheral blood, taken on day 0 of AZD1222 vaccination. The chain combines TRBV6-7 with TRBJ2-4; 10 bases map to TRBD1. TRBV6-7 is marked as an open reading frame, function uncertain. The receptor comes from an adult in good health. The DNA for the CDR3 is TGTGCCAGCAGTTACACCCGTCGGGACAGGGGAAAAAACATTCAGTACTTC. It yields the protein CASSYTRRDRGKNIQYF.